These T cell receptor beta chains were read from a single sample in a study of shared clonotypes between healthy human individuals. TCRdb's table, derived via immunoSEQ multiplex PCR, lists solely in-frame clones and lacks some. The sample lists around 200,000 clones; around 93% were seen once. Sequencing was performed on naive CD4+ T cells sorted from blood. The receptor set was obtained from a woman in her 30s in good health. The CDR3 runs from the conserved cysteine through the conserved F or W. D genes are given only for firm matches. Clone size is given for some rows only: seen once, a few or many times, or a class if the clone is expanded.

abundance	d_gene	v_gene	j_gene	CDR3aa	CDR3nt
.	.	TRBV7-2	TRBJ1-1	CASSLRQKSTEAFF	TGTGCCAGCAGCTTGCGCCAAAAGAGTACTGAAGCTTTCTTT
.	.	TRBV21-1	TRBJ1-1	CASSKDRATGDTEAFF	TGTGCCAGCAGCAAAGATCGGGCTACGGGGGACACTGAAGCTTTCTTT
.	TRBD1	TRBV18	TRBJ2-7	CASSPGAGTGGADEQYF	TGTGCCAGCTCACCAGGGGCCGGGACAGGGGGGGCAGACGAGCAGTACTTC
.	TRBD2	TRBV5-6	TRBJ2-7	CASSLGGASGRIYEQYF	TGTGCCAGCAGCTTGGGAGGGGCTAGCGGGCGTATCTACGAGCAGTACTTC
.	TRBD2	TRBV28	TRBJ2-7	CASRPHGTSGIDEQYF	TGTGCCAGCAGGCCACACGGGACTAGCGGGATCGACGAGCAGTACTTC
.	.	TRBV11-3	TRBJ1-5	CASRLLGVRTENNQPQHF	TGTGCCAGCAGACTATTAGGGGTACGAACAGAAAATAATCAGCCCCAGCATTTT
once	TRBD2	TRBV11-3	TRBJ2-7	CASHNSSGVEQYF	TGTGCCAGCCACAACTCCAGCGGGGTCGAGCAGTACTTC
.	.	TRBV4-1	TRBJ2-7	CASSQDRVPIPKSYEQYF	TGCGCCAGCAGCCAAGATAGGGTCCCAATCCCAAAATCCTACGAGCAGTACTTC
.	.	TRBV5-3	TRBJ2-7	CASSLRHPQAREQYF	TGTGCCAGCAGCTTAAGACACCCTCAAGCTCGCGAGCAGTACTTC
.	.	TRBV10-3	TRBJ1-1	CAITRTVNTEAFF	TGTGCCATCACCCGGACGGTGAACACTGAAGCTTTCTTT
.	TRBD1	TRBV18	TRBJ2-1	CASSQTGTGGKDEQFF	TGTGCCAGCTCACAGACCGGGACAGGGGGCAAAGATGAGCAGTTCTTC
few	.	TRBV5-4	TRBJ2-7	CASSLGQGLTYEQYF	TGTGCCAGCAGCTTGGGACAGGGACTTACCTACGAGCAGTACTTC
.	TRBD1	TRBV7-6	TRBJ1-4	CASSVGTGINEKLFF	TGTGCCAGCAGCGTTGGGACAGGGATTAATGAAAAACTGTTTTTT
.	.	TRBV27	TRBJ2-7	CASSFRTDSYEQYF	TGTGCCAGCAGTTTTCGGACAGACTCCTACGAGCAGTACTTC
.	TRBD1	TRBV18	TRBJ1-2	CASSPDRGRGGGYTF	TGTGCCAGCTCACCAGACAGGGGGCGAGGTGGAGGCTACACCTTC
.	TRBD2	TRBV5-4	TRBJ2-7	CASSPDLGLAPYEQYF	TGTGCCAGCAGCCCAGACCTGGGACTAGCCCCCTACGAGCAGTACTTC
.	.	TRBV5-6	TRBJ1-5	CASSLGRGWNQPQHF	TGTGCCAGCAGCTTGGGCAGGGGATGGAATCAGCCCCAGCATTTT
once	.	TRBV5-1	TRBJ2-7	CASRPNPGQTYEQYF	TGCGCCAGCAGACCGAACCCCGGACAGACCTACGAGCAGTACTTC
.	TRBD1	TRBV5-1	TRBJ1-6	CASSPQGGQGGSPLHF	TGCGCCAGCAGCCCCCAGGGGGGGCAGGGCGGATCACCCCTCCACTTT
once	.	TRBV19	TRBJ2-3	CASSIDTGTDTDTQYF	TGTGCCAGTAGTATTGATACCGGGACCGATACAGATACGCAGTATTTT
.	TRBD1	TRBV2	TRBJ1-3	CARQGSGGNTIYF	TGTGCCAGACAGGGGTCAGGTGGAAACACCATATATTTT
.	TRBD2	TRBV5-1	TRBJ2-7	CASSLYPSGRDYEQYF	TGCGCCAGCAGCTTGTATCCTAGCGGGAGGGATTACGAGCAGTACTTC
.	.	TRBV11-2	TRBJ2-7	CASSLNRPAYEQYF	TGTGCCAGCAGCTTAAACCGCCCAGCCTACGAGCAGTACTTC
.	.	TRBV5-1	TRBJ1-1	CASSDAGNTEAFF	TGCGCCAGCAGCGATGCCGGGAATACTGAAGCTTTCTTT
.	.	TRBV2	TRBJ2-1	CASSPLYGGYEQFF	TGTGCCAGCAGTCCCCTCTACGGGGGCTATGAGCAGTTCTTC
.	TRBD1	TRBV28	TRBJ1-1	CASSSGQGAVTEAFF	TGTGCCAGCAGCTCCGGACAGGGGGCGGTCACTGAAGCTTTCTTT
.	.	TRBV5-6	TRBJ2-7	CASSSGQFSYEQYF	TGTGCCAGCAGCTCTGGACAGTTCTCCTACGAGCAGTACTTC
once	TRBD1	TRBV6-6	TRBJ1-2	CASSQDRGYTF	TGTGCCAGCAGCCAGGACAGGGGCTACACCTTC
few	.	TRBV6-5	TRBJ2-7	CASRTPQGGREQYF	TGTGCCAGCAGGACACCTCAAGGAGGACGCGAGCAGTACTTC
.	TRBD1	TRBV5-6	TRBJ2-7	CASSYLGTEDYEQYF	TGTGCCAGCAGCTACCTCGGGACAGAGGACTACGAGCAGTACTTC
once	.	TRBV19	TRBJ1-5	CASSIIRYSNQPQHF	TGTGCCAGTAGTATAATAAGGTATAGCAATCAGCCCCAGCATTTT
.	.	TRBV12-5	TRBJ2-7	CASGLDTGTHYEQYF	TGTGCTAGTGGTTTGGATACAGGGACCCACTACGAGCAGTACTTC